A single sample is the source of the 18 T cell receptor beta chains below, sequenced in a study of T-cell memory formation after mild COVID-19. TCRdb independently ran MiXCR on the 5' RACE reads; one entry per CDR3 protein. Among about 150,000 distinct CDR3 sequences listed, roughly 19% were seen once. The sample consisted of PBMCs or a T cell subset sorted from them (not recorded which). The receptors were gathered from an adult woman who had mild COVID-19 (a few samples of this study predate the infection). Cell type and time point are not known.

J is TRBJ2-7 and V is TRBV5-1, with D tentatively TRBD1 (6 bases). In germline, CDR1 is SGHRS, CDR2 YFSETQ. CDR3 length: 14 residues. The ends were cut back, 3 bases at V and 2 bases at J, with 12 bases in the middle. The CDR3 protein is CASSSGQQTYEQYF. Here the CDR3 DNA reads TGCGCCAGCAGCTCCGGACAGCAAACCTACGAGCAGTACTTC.

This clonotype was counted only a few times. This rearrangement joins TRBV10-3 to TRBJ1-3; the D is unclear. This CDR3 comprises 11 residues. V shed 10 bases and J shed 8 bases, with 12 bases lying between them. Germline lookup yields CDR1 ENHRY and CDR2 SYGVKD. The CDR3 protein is CATSLSDTIYF. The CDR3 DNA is TGTGCCACCAGCCTGTCCGACACCATATATTTT.

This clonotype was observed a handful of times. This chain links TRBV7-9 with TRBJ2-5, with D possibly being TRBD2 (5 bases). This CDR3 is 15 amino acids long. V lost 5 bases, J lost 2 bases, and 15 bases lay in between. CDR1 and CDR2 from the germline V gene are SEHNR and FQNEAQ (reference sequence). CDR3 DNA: TGTGCCAGCAGCACGACCCTCGGGATGCAAGAGACCCAGTACTTC. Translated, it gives CASSTTLGMQETQYF.

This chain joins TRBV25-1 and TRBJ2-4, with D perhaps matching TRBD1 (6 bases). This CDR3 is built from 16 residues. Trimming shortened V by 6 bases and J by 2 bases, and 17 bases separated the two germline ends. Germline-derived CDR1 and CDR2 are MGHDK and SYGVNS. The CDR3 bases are TGTGCCAGCAGCCCAACCCAGCAGGGGACCAAAAACATTCAGTACTTC. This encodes CASSPTQQGTKNIQYF. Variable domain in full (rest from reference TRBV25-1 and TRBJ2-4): EADIYQTPRYLVIGTGKKITLECSQTMGHDKMYWYQQDPGMELHLIHYSYGVNSTEKGDLSSESTVSRIRTEHFPLTLESARPSHTSQYLCASSPTQQGTKNIQYFGAGTRLSVL.

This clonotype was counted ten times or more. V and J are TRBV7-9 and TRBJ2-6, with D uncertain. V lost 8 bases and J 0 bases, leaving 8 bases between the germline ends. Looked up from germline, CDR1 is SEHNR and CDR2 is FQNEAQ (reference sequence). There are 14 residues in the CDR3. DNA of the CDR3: TGTGCCAGCTTCCTCTTCTCTGGGGCCAACGTCCTGACTTTC. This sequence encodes CASFLFSGANVLTF.

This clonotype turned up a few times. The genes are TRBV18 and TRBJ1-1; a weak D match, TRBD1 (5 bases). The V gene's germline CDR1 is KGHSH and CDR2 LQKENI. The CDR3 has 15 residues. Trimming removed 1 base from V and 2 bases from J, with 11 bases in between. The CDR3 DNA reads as TGTGCCAGCTCACCACGGGACGGACTTAACACTGAAGCTTTCTTT. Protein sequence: CASSPRDGLNTEAFF.

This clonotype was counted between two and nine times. Here the CDR3 DNA reads TGTGCCAGCAGGGGGACAGGGAACACCGGGGAGCTGTTTTTT. It yields the protein CASRGTGNTGELFF. The rearrangement joins TRBV7-2 to TRBJ2-2, with 8 bases identical to TRBD1. From germline, CDR1 is SGHTA and CDR2 FQGNSA. V was clipped by 6 bases and J by 1 base; unmatched bases: 1. The CDR3 extends over 14 amino acids.

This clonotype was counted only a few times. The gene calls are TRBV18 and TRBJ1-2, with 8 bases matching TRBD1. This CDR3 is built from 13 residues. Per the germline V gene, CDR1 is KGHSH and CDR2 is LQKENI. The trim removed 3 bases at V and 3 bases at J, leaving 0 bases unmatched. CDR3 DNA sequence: TGTGCCAGCTCACCGGACAGGGACTATGGCTACACCTTC. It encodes CASSPDRDYGYTF.

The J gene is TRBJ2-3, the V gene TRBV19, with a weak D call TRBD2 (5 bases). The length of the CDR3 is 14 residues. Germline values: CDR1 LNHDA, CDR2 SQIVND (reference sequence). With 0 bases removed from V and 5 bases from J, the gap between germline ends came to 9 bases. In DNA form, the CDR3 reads TGTGCCAGTAGTATAGAGGGGAGTGGAGATACGCAGTATTTT. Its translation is CASSIEGSGDTQYF.

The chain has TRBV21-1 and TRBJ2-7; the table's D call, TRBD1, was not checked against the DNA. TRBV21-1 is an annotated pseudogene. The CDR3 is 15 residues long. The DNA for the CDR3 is TGTGCCAGCAGCAAAGCAAGGGACGGTCATGGAGGGCAGTACTTC. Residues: CASSKARDGHGGQYF.

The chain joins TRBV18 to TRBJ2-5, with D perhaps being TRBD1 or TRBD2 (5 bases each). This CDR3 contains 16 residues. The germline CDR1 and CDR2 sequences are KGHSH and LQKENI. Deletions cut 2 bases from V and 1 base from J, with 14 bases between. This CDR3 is CASSPGTKAIQETQYF. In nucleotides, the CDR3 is TGTGCCAGCTCACCAGGGACGAAGGCGATCCAAGAGACCCAGTACTTC.

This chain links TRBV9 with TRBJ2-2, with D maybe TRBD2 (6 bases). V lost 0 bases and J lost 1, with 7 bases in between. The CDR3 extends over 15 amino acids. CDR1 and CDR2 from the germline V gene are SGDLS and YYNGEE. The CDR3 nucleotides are TGTGCCAGCAGCGTAGGGCGGGAGAACACCGGGGAGCTGTTTTTT. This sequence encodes CASSVGRENTGELFF.

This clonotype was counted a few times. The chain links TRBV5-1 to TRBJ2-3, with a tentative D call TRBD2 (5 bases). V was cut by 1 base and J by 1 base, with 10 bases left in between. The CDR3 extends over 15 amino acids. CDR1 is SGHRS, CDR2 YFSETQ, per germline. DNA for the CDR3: TGCGCCAGCAGCTTGAGAGGGTTCGGCACAGATACGCAGTATTTT. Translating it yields CASSLRGFGTDTQYF.

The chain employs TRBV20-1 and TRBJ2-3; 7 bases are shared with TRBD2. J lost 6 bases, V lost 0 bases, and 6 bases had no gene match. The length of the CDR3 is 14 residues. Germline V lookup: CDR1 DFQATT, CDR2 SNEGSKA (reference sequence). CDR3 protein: CSAREGGLADTQYF. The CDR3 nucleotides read TGCAGTGCTAGAGAGGGAGGGCTGGCCGATACGCAGTATTTT.

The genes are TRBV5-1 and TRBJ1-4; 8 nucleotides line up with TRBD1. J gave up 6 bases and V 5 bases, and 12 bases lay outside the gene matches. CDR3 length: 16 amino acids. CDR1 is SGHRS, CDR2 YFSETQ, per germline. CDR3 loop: CASRSTGAHMDEKLFF. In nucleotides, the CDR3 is TGCGCCAGCAGGTCGACAGGGGCGCATATGGATGAAAAACTGTTTTTT.

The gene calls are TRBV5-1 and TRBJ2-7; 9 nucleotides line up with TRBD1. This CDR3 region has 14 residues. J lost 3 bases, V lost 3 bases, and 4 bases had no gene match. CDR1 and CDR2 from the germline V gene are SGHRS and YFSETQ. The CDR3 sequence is CASSSTGQGYEQYF. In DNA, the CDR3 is TGCGCCAGCAGCTCAACGGGACAGGGCTACGAGCAGTACTTC.

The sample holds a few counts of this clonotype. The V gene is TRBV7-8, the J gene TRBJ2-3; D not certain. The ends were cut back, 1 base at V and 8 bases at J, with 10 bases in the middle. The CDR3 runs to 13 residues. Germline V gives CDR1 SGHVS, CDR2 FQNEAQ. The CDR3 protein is CASSLDSSVTQYF. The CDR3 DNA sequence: TGTGCCAGCAGCTTAGATAGTTCTGTTACGCAGTATTTT.

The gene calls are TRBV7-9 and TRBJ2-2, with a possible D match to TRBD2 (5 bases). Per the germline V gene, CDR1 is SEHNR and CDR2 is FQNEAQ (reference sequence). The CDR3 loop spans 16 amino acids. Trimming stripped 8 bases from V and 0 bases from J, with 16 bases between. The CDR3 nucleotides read TGTGCCAGCCCCGACTCAGGAGGCGCGAACACCGGGGAGCTGTTTTTT. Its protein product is CASPDSGGANTGELFF.